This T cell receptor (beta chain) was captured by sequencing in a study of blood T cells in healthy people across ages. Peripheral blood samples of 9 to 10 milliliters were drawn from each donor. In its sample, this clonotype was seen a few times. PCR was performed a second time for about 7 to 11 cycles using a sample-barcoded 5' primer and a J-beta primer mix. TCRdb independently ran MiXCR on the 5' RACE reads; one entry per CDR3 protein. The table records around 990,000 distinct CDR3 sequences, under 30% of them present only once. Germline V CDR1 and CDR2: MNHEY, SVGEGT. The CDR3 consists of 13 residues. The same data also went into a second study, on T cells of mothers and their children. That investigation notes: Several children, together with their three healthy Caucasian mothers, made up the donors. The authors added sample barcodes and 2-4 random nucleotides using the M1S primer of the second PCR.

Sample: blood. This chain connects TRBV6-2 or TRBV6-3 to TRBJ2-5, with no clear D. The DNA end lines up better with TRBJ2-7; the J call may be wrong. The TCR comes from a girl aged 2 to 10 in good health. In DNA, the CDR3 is TGTGCCAGCAGTCACCATAAAAACTACGAGCAGTACTTC. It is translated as CASSHHKNYEQYF.